These 25 T cell receptor beta chains originate from one sample sequenced in a study of shared clonotypes between healthy human individuals. Clones were read by immunoSEQ multiplex PCR, and TCRdb kept only the in-frame ones, dropping some. The repertoire has 550,000 to 850,000 clones, less than 85% of them found once; the top ten carry less than 2%. Sequences were obtained from memory CD4+ T cells sorted from blood. Documented subset: CD45RA-negative fraction. The receptors stem from a woman between 25 and 40 years old in good health.

This clone has just one count. In the same sample, other DNA sequences code for this CDR3. In DNA form, the CDR3 reads TGTGCCAGCAGCTTAGCGCTAGAGACCCAGTACTTC. It yields the protein CASSLALETQYF. The V call is TRBV7-2, the J call TRBJ2-5; D remains unclear. The germline V gene has CDR1 SGHTA and CDR2 FQGNSA. Trimming shortened V by 0 bases and J by 4 bases, and 3 bases separated the two germline ends. This CDR3 is 12 amino acids long.

The chain combines TRBV25-1 with TRBJ2-1; 7 positions match TRBD2. CDR3 length equals 15 residues. Germline values: CDR1 MGHDK, CDR2 SYGVNS. V shed 2 bases and J 5 bases; nucleotides not matched to a gene: 6. The CDR3 is CASSEMLAADNEQFF. CDR3 in DNA: TGTGCCAGCAGTGAAATGCTAGCGGCAGACAATGAGCAGTTCTTC.

The chain has TRBV2 and TRBJ2-1; 11 bases are shared with TRBD2. The CDR3 has 16 amino acids. V shed 3 bases, J shed 2 bases, and the junction held 3 bases outside the gene matches. Germline V gene data show CDR1 as SNHLY and CDR2 as FYNNEI. The CDR3 spells CASSDLAGGPYNEQFF. The CDR3 nucleotides read TGTGCCAGCAGTGATTTAGCGGGAGGGCCCTACAATGAGCAGTTCTTC.

With respect to this clone: This sample also contains other DNA sequences that code for the same CDR3. The rearrangement joins TRBV5-1 to TRBJ2-5; D unclear. Trimming cost V 3 bases and J 5 bases, with 8 bases left between them. Germline lookup yields CDR1 SGHRS and CDR2 YFSETQ. This CDR3 is 12 amino acids long. The CDR3 is CASSSSGETQYF. The CDR3 bases are TGCGCCAGCAGCTCATCTGGGGAGACCCAGTACTTC.

This sequence joins TRBV5-4 and TRBJ2-5; D remains unclear. Trimming took off 0 bases at V and 4 bases at J, with 7 bases between the two ends. The CDR3 spans 13 residues. Germline V gives CDR1 SGHNT, CDR2 YYREEE (reference sequence). CDR3 nucleotides: TGTGCCAGCAGCTTGGAAGCCCTAGAGACCCAGTACTTC. This codes for CASSLEALETQYF.

The V gene is TRBV18, the J gene TRBJ2-7; tentatively, D is TRBD1 or TRBD2 (6 bases each). The germline CDR1 and CDR2 sequences are KGHSH and LQKENI. CDR3 size: 14 residues. V was cut by 5 bases and J by 7 bases, with 18 bases left in between. This CDR3 reads CASSIEGGVGEQYF. Here the CDR3 DNA reads TGTGCCAGCTCAATAGAGGGGGGAGTTGGGGAGCAGTACTTC.

A note on this clone: One end of the junction fails to match germline, which may point to a read error. CDR3 in DNA: TGTGCCAGTAGCGGGAAAACCTACAATGAGCAGTTCTTC. Translating it yields CASSGKTYNEQFF. The chain couples TRBV9 to TRBJ2-1, with 8 bases lining up with TRBD2. The CDR3 sequence is 13 residues long. The V gene's germline CDR1 is SGDLS and CDR2 YYNGEE.

This clone was found many times. This chain links TRBV18 with TRBJ2-7, with 8 bases that match TRBD1. CDR1 and CDR2 (germline): KGHSH, LQKENI. The CDR3 is 14 residues long. Losses at the gene ends were 9 bases for V and 7 bases for J; bases not matched to a gene: 14. CDR3 amino acids: CASLREDRDREQYF. In DNA form, the CDR3 reads TGTGCCAGTCTCAGGGAGGACAGGGATCGGGAGCAGTACTTC. The variable domain in full, completed from reference TRBV18 and TRBJ2-7, reads NAGVMQNPRHLVRRRGQEARLRCSPMKGHSHVYWYRQLPEEGLKFMVYLQKENIIDESGMPKERFSAEFPKEGPSILRIQQVVRGDSAAYFCASLREDRDREQYFGPGTRLTVT.

The chain joins TRBV10-2 to TRBJ1-1; D gene unclear. This CDR3 contains 11 residues. Germline V gene sequence: CDR1 WSHSY, CDR2 SAAADI. V lost 4 bases and J 3 bases, leaving 3 bases between the germline ends. The CDR3 DNA follows: TGCGCCAGCAGTGTTGACACTGAAGCTTTCTTT. Amino acid sequence: CASSVDTEAFF.

Comment on this clone: The sample holds other DNA sequences that translate to the same CDR3. V gene TRBV28 combines with J gene TRBJ1-1; D is undetermined. Trimming shortened V by 5 bases and J by 0 bases, and 7 bases separated the two germline ends. Looked up from germline, CDR1 is MDHEN and CDR2 is SYDVKM. The CDR3 length is 13 residues. The CDR3 loop reads CASSLQMNTEAFF. Here the CDR3 DNA reads TGTGCCAGCAGTCTACAAATGAACACTGAAGCTTTCTTT.

The chain combines TRBV5-1 with TRBJ2-1; possible D gene TRBD1, 6 bases. The CDR3 extends over 14 amino acids. V was cut by 2 bases and J by 9 bases, with 15 bases left in between. Germline lookup yields CDR1 SGHRS and CDR2 YFSETQ. CDR3 sequence reads: CASSLTNRAAEQFF. In DNA, the CDR3 is TGCGCCAGCAGCTTAACCAACAGGGCGGCTGAGCAGTTCTTC.

The chain links TRBV9 to TRBJ2-2; perhaps TRBD2 as D (6 bases). Germline assignment: CDR1 SGDLS and CDR2 YYNGEE. The CDR3 loop spans 16 amino acids. V was trimmed by 0 bases and J by 3 bases, leaving 12 bases between them. CDR3 nucleotides: TGTGCCAGCAGCGTAGGCGGAGTAGCGGACACCGGGGAGCTGTTTTTT. Residues: CASSVGGVADTGELFF. Full variable domain (outside the CDR3, taken from reference TRBV9 and TRBJ2-2): DSGVTQTPKHLITATGQRVTLRCSPRSGDLSVYWYQQSLDQGLQFLIQYYNGEERAKGNILERFSAQQFPDLHSELNLSSLELGDSALYFCASSVGGVADTGELFFGEGSRLTVL.

Comment on this clone: Other DNA sequences in this specimen translate into the identical CDR3. The chain carries TRBV19 and TRBJ2-7, with 7 bases identical to TRBD2. The CDR3 has 14 residues. Trimming cost V 6 bases and J 3 bases; bases outside gene matches: 8. In germline, CDR1 is LNHDA, CDR2 SQIVND (reference sequence). The CDR3 DNA sequence: TGTGCCAGTAGCGCGGGCGGGAGTATCTACGAGCAGTACTTC. The encoded protein is CASSAGGSIYEQYF.

The chain recombines TRBV5-1 with TRBJ2-7, with D perhaps matching TRBD2 (5 bases). Trimming cost V 1 base and J 6 bases, with 14 bases left between them. The CDR3 extends over 14 amino acids. The germline V gene has CDR1 SGHRS and CDR2 YFSETQ. CDR3 in DNA: TGCGCCAGCAGCTTGAGGTCCGGGGTCGGCGAGCAGTACTTC. Its translation: CASSLRSGVGEQYF.

This clone was picked up a small number of times. This sample includes further DNA sequences coding for the same CDR3. V and J are TRBV29-1 and TRBJ2-7; no clear D. This CDR3 has 11 residues. Trimming cost V 4 bases and J 3 bases, with 7 bases left between them. Germline V CDR1 and CDR2: SQVTM, ANQGSEA. CDR3 protein: CSVVLGYEQYF. CDR3 in DNA: TGCAGCGTTGTATTAGGCTACGAGCAGTACTTC.

J is TRBJ1-5 and V is TRBV4-1; no clear D gene. The germline gives CDR1 MGHRA, CDR2 YSYEKL. This CDR3 contains 15 residues. V lost 0 bases, J lost 8 bases, and 14 bases lay in between. CDR3 sequence reads: CASSQELSGAKPQHF. In nucleotides, the CDR3 is TGCGCCAGCAGCCAAGAATTGTCAGGCGCCAAGCCCCAGCATTTT.

The genes are TRBV7-8 and TRBJ2-4; 8 positions match TRBD1. The trim removed 3 bases at V and 0 bases at J, leaving 10 bases unmatched. Per the germline V gene, CDR1 is SGHVS and CDR2 is FQNEAQ. CDR3 size: 18 residues. The CDR3 sequence is CASSFGQGKGLAKNIQYF. CDR3 sequence (DNA): TGTGCCAGCAGCTTCGGACAGGGCAAGGGGCTAGCCAAAAACATTCAGTACTTC. The entire variable domain, with the rest obtained from reference TRBV7-8 and TRBJ2-4, is as follows: GAGVSQSPRYKVAKRGQDVALRCDPISGHVSLFWYQQALGQGPEFLTYFQNEAQLDKSGLPSDRFFAERPEGSVSTLKIQRTQQEDSAVYLCASSFGQGKGLAKNIQYFGAGTRLSVL.

The CDR3 region has the DNA TGCGCCAGCAGTGGATTCTCGTCCGGGCCAAACCTGCAGGAGACCCAGTACTTC. This sequence encodes CASSGFSSGPNLQETQYF. This sequence joins TRBV10-1 and TRBJ2-5; the D is unclear. V was shortened by 4 bases and J by 5 bases, with 26 bases between the two germline ends. The CDR3 is made up of 18 amino acids. Germline V gene sequence: CDR1 WNHNN, CDR2 SYGVQD (reference sequence).

This clone was found many times. The V gene is TRBV25-1, the J gene TRBJ2-7; D ambiguous. Trimming left V 6 bases short and J 2 bases short, with 8 bases between. Germline lookup yields CDR1 MGHDK and CDR2 SYGVNS. This CDR3 is 12 amino acids long. The CDR3 region has the DNA TGTGCCAGCAGCGGCGACACCTACGAGCAGTACTTC. It yields the protein CASSGDTYEQYF.

V usage is TRBV29-1 and J usage is TRBJ1-1, with 7 bases that match TRBD1. The CDR3 sequence is 15 residues long. V shed 4 bases and J 5 bases; nucleotides not matched to a gene: 13. From germline, CDR1 is SQVTM and CDR2 ANQGSEA. For the CDR3, the DNA is TGCAGCGTTGCCCCATCATCGACAGGGTTAACTGAAGCTTTCTTT. The encoded protein is CSVAPSSTGLTEAFF.

The rearrangement links TRBV5-1 to TRBJ1-1; D perhaps matches TRBD1 (5 bases). Trimming shortened V by 3 bases and J by 3 bases, and 12 bases separated the two germline ends. Looked up from germline, CDR1 is SGHRS and CDR2 is YFSETQ. This CDR3 is built from 14 residues. The CDR3 loop is CASSSGTADTEAFF. The DNA of the CDR3 is TGCGCCAGCAGCTCAGGGACGGCTGACACTGAAGCTTTCTTT.

The chain joins TRBV6-5 to TRBJ1-1, with 7 bases that match TRBD1. This CDR3 has 15 residues. The V and J ends lost 7 bases and 3 bases, in that order; junction bases with no gene match: 11. From germline, CDR1 is MNHEY and CDR2 SVGAGI. The CDR3 nucleotides are TGTGCCAGCATGAGGGGGCAGGGGGTCTACACTGAAGCTTTCTTT. Translated: CASMRGQGVYTEAFF.

This chain uses TRBV11-2 with TRBJ2-1, with 15 bases matching TRBD2. The CDR3 is made up of 17 amino acids. Germline V gives CDR1 SGHAT, CDR2 FQNNGV. The V segment lost 5 bases and the J segment 5 bases; nucleotides outside the gene matches: 7. The DNA of the CDR3 is TGTGCCAGCAGCCAATGGCGGACTAGCGGGGGGGACAATGAGCAGTTCTTC. Its translation is CASSQWRTSGGDNEQFF. The complete variable domain, with remaining parts taken from reference TRBV11-2 and TRBJ2-1, reads EAGVAQSPRYKIIEKRQSVAFWCNPISGHATLYWYQQILGQGPKLLIQFQNNGVVDDSQLPKDRFSAERLKGVDSTLKIQPAKLEDSAVYLCASSQWRTSGGDNEQFFGPGTRLTVL.

The chain links TRBV30 to TRBJ1-2; D is undetermined. Germline V gene sequence: CDR1 GTSNPN, CDR2 SVGIG (reference sequence). The CDR3 is made up of 14 amino acids. V was clipped by 3 bases and J by 7 bases, with 18 bases between them. The CDR3 region is CAWSHVVGNGGYTF. The CDR3 bases are TGTGCCTGGAGCCATGTAGTTGGGAATGGTGGCTACACCTTC.

The chain couples TRBV28 to TRBJ2-5; D is possibly TRBD2 (6 bases). The J call is doubtful: the DNA matches TRBJ2-7 better. The CDR3 extends over 13 amino acids. In germline, CDR1 is MDHEN, CDR2 SYDVKM. CDR3 amino acids: CASSYGGSYEQYF. The DNA of the CDR3 is TGTGCCAGCAGTTACGGGGGCTCCTACGAGCAGTACTTC.